This is a list of T cell receptor beta chains from one sample in a study of post-analysis software for immune sequencing data. TCRdb itself ran the PCR reads through MiXCR, one entry per CDR3 protein. Of roughly 700,000 distinct CDR3 sequences in the sample, 25% to 30% were seen once. Sequenced material: blood. The source of these receptors is a girl aged 5-17 years with multiple sclerosis. The CDR3 runs from the conserved cysteine through the conserved F or W. The D gene is left open where the match is weak. Size is omitted from some rows. Given values are once, few, many or a class for expanded clones.

clone size,V gene,D gene,J gene,CDR3 protein,CDR3 DNA
.,TRBV27,TRBD2,TRBJ2-7,CASSPRKGTSGRSYEQYF,TGTGCCAGCAGTCCAAGAAAGGGGACTAGCGGGAGATCTTACGAGCAGTACTTC
.,TRBV20-1,.,TRBJ2-4,CSALGVDIQYF,TGCAGTGCTCTGGGTGTAGACATTCAGTACTTC
.,TRBV6-5,.,TRBJ2-7,CASSYRWSRSSYEQYF,TGTGCCAGCAGTTACCGATGGAGCCGCAGCTCCTACGAGCAGTACTTC
.,TRBV5-1,.,TRBJ2-1,CASSLGGNRVSYNEQFF,TGCGCCAGCAGCTTGGGGGGGAACAGGGTTTCCTACAATGAGCAGTTCTTC
.,TRBV19,TRBD1,TRBJ1-4,CASSPDRGGNEKLFF,TGTGCCAGTAGCCCCGACAGGGGAGGCAATGAAAAACTGTTTTTT
.,TRBV20-1,TRBD1,TRBJ1-2,CSARGQGAYYGYTF,TGCAGTGCTAGAGGACAGGGGGCTTACTATGGCTACACCTTC
once,TRBV4-1,.,TRBJ1-4,CTSSQVLSGTVEKLFF,TGCACCAGCAGCCAAGTTCTATCCGGGACGGTAGAAAAACTGTTTTTT
few,TRBV20-1,.,TRBJ1-5,CSAELSRQPQHF,TGCAGTGCTGAGCTCTCCCGGCAGCCCCAGCATTTT
.,TRBV4-3,.,TRBJ2-1,CASSQETASMYEQFF,TGCGCCAGCAGCCAAGAGACGGCTAGCATGTATGAGCAGTTCTTC
.,TRBV14,TRBD1,TRBJ2-3,CASSQGQDSDTQYF,TGTGCCAGCAGCCAGGGACAGGACAGTGATACGCAGTATTTT